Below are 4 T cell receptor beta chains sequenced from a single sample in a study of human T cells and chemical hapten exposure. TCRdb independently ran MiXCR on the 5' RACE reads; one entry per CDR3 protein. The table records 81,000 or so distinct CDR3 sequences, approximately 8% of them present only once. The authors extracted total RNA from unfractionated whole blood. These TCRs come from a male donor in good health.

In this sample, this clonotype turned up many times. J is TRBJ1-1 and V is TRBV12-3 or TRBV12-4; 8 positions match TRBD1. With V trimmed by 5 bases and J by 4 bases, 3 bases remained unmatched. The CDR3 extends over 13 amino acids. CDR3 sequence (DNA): TGTGCCAGCAGTCGCCAGGGGGCCACTGAAGCTTTCTTT. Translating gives CASSRQGATEAFF.

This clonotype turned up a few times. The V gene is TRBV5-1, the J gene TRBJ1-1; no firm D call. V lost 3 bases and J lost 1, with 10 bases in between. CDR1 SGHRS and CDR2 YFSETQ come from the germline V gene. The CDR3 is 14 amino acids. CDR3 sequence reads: CASSYRGQNTEAFF. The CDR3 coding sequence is TGCGCCAGCAGCTATCGCGGGCAGAACACTGAAGCTTTCTTT.

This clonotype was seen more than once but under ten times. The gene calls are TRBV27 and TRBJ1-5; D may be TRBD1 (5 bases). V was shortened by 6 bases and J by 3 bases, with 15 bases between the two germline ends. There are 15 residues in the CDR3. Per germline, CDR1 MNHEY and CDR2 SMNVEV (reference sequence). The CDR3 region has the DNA TGTGCCAGCAGCCAGGTCGGGGGAACCAATCAGCCCCAGCATTTT. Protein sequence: CASSQVGGTNQPQHF.

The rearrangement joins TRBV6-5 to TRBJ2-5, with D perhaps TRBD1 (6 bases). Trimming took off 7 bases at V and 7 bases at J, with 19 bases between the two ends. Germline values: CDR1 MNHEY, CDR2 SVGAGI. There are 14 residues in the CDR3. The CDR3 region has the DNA TGTGCCAGCAATCCCGGGACAACCGCCCGGACCCAGTACTTC. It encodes CASNPGTTARTQYF.